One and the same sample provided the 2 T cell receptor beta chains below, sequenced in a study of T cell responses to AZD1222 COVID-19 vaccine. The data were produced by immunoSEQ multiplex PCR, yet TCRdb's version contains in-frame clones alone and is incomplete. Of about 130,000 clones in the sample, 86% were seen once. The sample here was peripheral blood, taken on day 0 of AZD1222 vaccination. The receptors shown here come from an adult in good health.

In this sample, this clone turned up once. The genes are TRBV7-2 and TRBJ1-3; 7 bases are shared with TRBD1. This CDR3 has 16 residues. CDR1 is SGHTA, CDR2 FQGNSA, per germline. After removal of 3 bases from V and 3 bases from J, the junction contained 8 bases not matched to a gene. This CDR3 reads CASSFEPYRGGNTIYF. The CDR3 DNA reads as TGTGCCAGCAGCTTCGAGCCCTACAGGGGTGGAAACACCATATATTTT.

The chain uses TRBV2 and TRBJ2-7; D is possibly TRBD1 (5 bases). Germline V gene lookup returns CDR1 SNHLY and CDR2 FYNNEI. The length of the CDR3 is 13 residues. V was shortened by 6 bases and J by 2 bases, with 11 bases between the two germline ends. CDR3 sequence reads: CASRGLSPYEQYF. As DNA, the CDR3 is TGTGCCAGCAGGGGGCTGAGCCCCTACGAGCAGTACTTC.